This TCR beta chain stems from a study of T-cell reconstitution after alpha-beta-depleted transplantation in children. Findings and limits, study-wide: Reportedly, roughly two months post-transplant, alpha-beta T cells arose from several hundred expanded graft clones. The authors attributed T-cell counts and diversity one year after transplant mostly to newly produced T cells. Surviving recipient T cells and intrathymic progenitors accounted for some patients' high TCRbeta diversity at day 60.

The V gene end was trimmed by 4 bases and the J gene end by 2 bases; junction bases not matched to a gene: 11. Germline CDR1 SGHRS, CDR2 YFSETQ. The CDR3 covers 17 residues. Only a few counts were recorded for this clonotype. Its antigen is unknown. Library preparation (for TCRbeta) was performed with unique molecular identifiers. TCRdb ran MiXCR on the PCR reads and lists one entry per CDR3 protein. The repertoire holds a few hundred thousand distinct CDR3 sequences, under 15% seen once, with 2.2% in the top ten. The rearrangement joins TRBV5-1 to TRBJ1-5, with TRBD1 matching 8 bases. The sample was PBMCs, mostly from graft donor cells, taken 360 days after TCRalphabeta/CD19-depleted stem cell transplant. This TCR was sampled from a male patient younger than 18 who had a stem cell transplant for acute myeloid leukemia, so the T cells may come from the graft donor. CDR3 protein: CASSRGSGTGGNQPQHF. The CDR3 DNA reads TGCGCCAGCAGCCGCGGCTCTGGGACAGGAGGCAATCAGCCCCAGCATTTT.